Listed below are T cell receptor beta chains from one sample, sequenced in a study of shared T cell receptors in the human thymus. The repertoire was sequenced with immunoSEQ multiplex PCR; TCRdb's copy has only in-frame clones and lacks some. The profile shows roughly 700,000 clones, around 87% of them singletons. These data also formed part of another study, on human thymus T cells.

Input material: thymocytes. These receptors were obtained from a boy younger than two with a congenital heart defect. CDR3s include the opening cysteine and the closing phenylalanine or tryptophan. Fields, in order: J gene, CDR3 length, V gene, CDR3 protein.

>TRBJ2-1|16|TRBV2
CASSDGRDGSFHEQFF
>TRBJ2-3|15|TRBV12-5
CASGLVKRSTDTQYF
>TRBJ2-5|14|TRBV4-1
CASSSRDNQETQYF
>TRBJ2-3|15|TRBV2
CASRKREGGRDTQYF
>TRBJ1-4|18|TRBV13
CASRQWATGSLLNEKLFF
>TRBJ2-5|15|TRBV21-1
CASPKAGGAQETQYF
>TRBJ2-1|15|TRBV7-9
CASSWTSTRGDEQFF
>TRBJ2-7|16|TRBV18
CASSPLLGGRVHEQYF
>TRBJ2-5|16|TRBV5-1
CASSLNPPRYQETQYF
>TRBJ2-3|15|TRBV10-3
CAIRQGLAATDTQYF
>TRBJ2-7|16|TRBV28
CASRTPIAGDGYEQYF
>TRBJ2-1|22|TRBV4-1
CASSHPLNPSGRANRPFNEQFF
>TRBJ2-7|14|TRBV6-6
CASRPPGLSYEQYF
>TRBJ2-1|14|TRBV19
CASSKGQGLDEQFF
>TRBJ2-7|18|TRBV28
CASSHLLLTSVGGYEQYF
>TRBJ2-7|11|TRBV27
CASTGEYEQYF
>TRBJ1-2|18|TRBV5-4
CASSLARSGGVPPGGYTF
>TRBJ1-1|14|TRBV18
CASSLIDSNTEAFF
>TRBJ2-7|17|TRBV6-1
CASSERGGQGSLYEQYF
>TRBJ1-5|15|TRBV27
CASANRGLGNQPQHF
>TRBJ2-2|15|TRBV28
CASSTHNGGRRELFF
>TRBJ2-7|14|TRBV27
CASSPAAATYEQYF
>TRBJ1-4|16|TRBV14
CASSQVSHRENEKLFF
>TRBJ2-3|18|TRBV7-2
CASSLDWTSGLYTDTQYF
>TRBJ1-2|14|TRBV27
CASSDSFPPRSYTF
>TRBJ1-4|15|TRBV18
CASSPPLAGNEKLFF
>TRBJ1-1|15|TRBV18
CASSLQRGRNTEAFF
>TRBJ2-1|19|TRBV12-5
CASVWTGPGLAGVNGEQFF
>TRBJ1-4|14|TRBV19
CASSMEADNEKLFF
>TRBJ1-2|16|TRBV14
CASSLGVRVANYGYTF
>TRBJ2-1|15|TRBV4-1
CASSQESGSCGEQFF
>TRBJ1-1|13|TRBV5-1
CASSFERNTEAFF
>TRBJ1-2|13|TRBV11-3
CASSPRGGVGYTF
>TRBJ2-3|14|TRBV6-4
CASSETSTTPTQYF
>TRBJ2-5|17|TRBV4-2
CASSQGGTSGSRETQYF
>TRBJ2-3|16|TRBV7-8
CASSINRGTAGDTQYF
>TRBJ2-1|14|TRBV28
CASSLEQEYNEQFF
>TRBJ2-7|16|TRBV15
CATSRDQRTDRGEQYF
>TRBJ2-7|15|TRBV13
CASSFITGGPYEQYF
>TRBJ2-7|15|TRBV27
CASSPRLAASYEQYF
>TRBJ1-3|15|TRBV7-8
CASSPSAGAGNTIYF
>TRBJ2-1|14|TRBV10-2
CASSVTGGRTEQFF
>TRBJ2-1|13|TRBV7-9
CASSSRPSGKQFF
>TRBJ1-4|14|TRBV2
CASSVGQGHEKLFF
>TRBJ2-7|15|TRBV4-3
CASSPSGRPYYEQYF